Listed below are T cell receptor beta chains from one sample, sequenced in a study of T cells in Graves' hyperthyroidism and ophthalmopathy. TCRdb processed the multiplex PCR reads anew with MiXCR; each CDR3 protein has one entry. The table lists 550,000 to 650,000 distinct CDR3 sequences, around 15% of them singletons. Input material: blood. The receptors originated from a woman aged 35 to 49 with Graves' hyperthyroidism. Each CDR3 is given with its conserved first and last residue. The D gene is left open where the match is weak. Rows give clone size only sometimes, using once, few, many, or a class for an expanded clone.

D gene	clone size	V gene	J gene	CDR3 DNA	CDR3 protein
TRBD1	.	TRBV12-3/TRBV12-4	TRBJ2-3	TGTGCCAGCACGGGACAGCCCACAGATACGCAGTATTTT	CASTGQPTDTQYF
.	many	TRBV7-2	TRBJ2-7	TGTGCCAGCAGCTTAGAGAGGGGGGACATTACCTACGAGCAGTACTTC	CASSLERGDITYEQYF
.	many	TRBV28	TRBJ1-2	TGTGCCAGCAGTTTATCAACGACAGTTAACTATGGCTACACCTTC	CASSLSTTVNYGYTF
TRBD2	.	TRBV6-5	TRBJ2-3	TGTGCCAGCAGTTACTCGAGGGGTCTAGCGGGAGGCTCTAGCACAGATACGCAGTATTTT	CASSYSRGLAGGSSTDTQYF
TRBD1	many	TRBV2	TRBJ1-2	TGTACCAGCAGAAGGACAGGGGACTATGGCTACACCTTC	CTSRRTGDYGYTF
TRBD2	many	TRBV28	TRBJ2-5	TGTGCCAGCAGCTCAACCCTATGGACTAGCGGGACCCTCGAAGAGACCCAGTACTTC	CASSSTLWTSGTLEETQYF
TRBD1	many	TRBV5-1	TRBJ1-6	TGCGCCAGCAGCTTGTCGGCAGGGGGCTATAATTCACCCCTCCACTTT	CASSLSAGGYNSPLHF
.	few	TRBV19	TRBJ2-1	TGTGCCAGTAGAACAGAGGGCTTCTACAATGAGCAGTTCTTC	CASRTEGFYNEQFF
TRBD1	many	TRBV30	TRBJ1-2	TGTGCCTTCGACAGGGGCTATGGCTACACCTTC	CAFDRGYGYTF
TRBD1	.	TRBV5-1	TRBJ1-2	TGCGCCAGCAGCTTTACGGGACAGACTAACTATGGCTACACCTTC	CASSFTGQTNYGYTF
TRBD2	many	TRBV5-1	TRBJ2-7	TGCGCCAGCAGCCGGATGGGGACTAGCGGGAGTCCCTACGAGCAGTACTTC	CASSRMGTSGSPYEQYF
TRBD1	many	TRBV27	TRBJ1-5	TGTGCCAGCACCGCCCGGGGACAGAGCAATCAGCCCCAGCATTTT	CASTARGQSNQPQHF
.	.	TRBV5-4	TRBJ1-2	TGTGCCAGCAGCTTCTCACAGGGAGACGGCTACACCTTC	CASSFSQGDGYTF
.	many	TRBV11-2	TRBJ1-2	TGTGCCAGCAGCCAACAGGTCGGCTACACCTTC	CASSQQVGYTF
.	few	TRBV12-3/TRBV12-4	TRBJ1-1	TGTGCCAGCAGTCCTGGATCCTACGTGAACACTGAAGCTTTCTTT	CASSPGSYVNTEAFF
.	few	TRBV20-1	TRBJ1-2	TGCAGTGCTAGCATTTCGGAGGGTGTAGCCTATGGCTACACCTTC	CSASISEGVAYGYTF
TRBD2	many	TRBV28	TRBJ2-3	TGTGCCAGCAGCACGAGCGGGAGAACCAGCACAGATACGCAGTATTTT	CASSTSGRTSTDTQYF
.	few	TRBV28	TRBJ2-7	TGTGCCACCCATAATCTAGGCGAGCAGTACTTC	CATHNLGEQYF
TRBD1	many	TRBV7-9	TRBJ1-1	TGTGCCAGCAGCTCGGACAGGGGGCTTCGTTCGGTCACTGAAGCTTTCTTT	CASSSDRGLRSVTEAFF
.	.	TRBV5-6	TRBJ1-5	TGTGCCAGCAGCTTGGGGGGGCTCCCCTATCAGCCCCAGCATTTT	CASSLGGLPYQPQHF
.	.	TRBV25-1	TRBJ1-1	TGTGCCAGCAGTGAATTAGGGCAGGGAAGGTCTGAAGCTTTCTTT	CASSELGQGRSEAFF
.	.	TRBV19	TRBJ1-1	TGTGCCAGTAGTATCCCCCACAAGAACACTGAAGCTTTCTTT	CASSIPHKNTEAFF
TRBD2	many	TRBV28	TRBJ2-1	TGTGCCAGCAGGTTAGGACTAGCGGAGTACAATGAGCAGTTCTTC	CASRLGLAEYNEQFF
TRBD2	many	TRBV27	TRBJ2-7	TGTGCCAGCAGTTTGGGGAGGGATCGCGAGCAGTACTTC	CASSLGRDREQYF
TRBD1	many	TRBV7-9	TRBJ2-7	TGTGCCAGCAGCTGGGGACAGGGCCTCTTCGAGCAGTACTTC	CASSWGQGLFEQYF
.	.	TRBV9	TRBJ2-5	TGTGCCAGCAGCCCCGCCGTTTGCTCCCAAGAGACCCAGTACTTC	CASSPAVCSQETQYF
.	many	TRBV20-1	TRBJ2-3	TGCAGTGCTAGAGACACCCTTACGGGGGAGGTAGATACGCAGTATTTT	CSARDTLTGEVDTQYF
TRBD2	many	TRBV2	TRBJ2-2	TGTGCCAGCAGTGTGTGGCTAGCGGGAGGGACGGCCGGGGAGCTGTTTTTT	CASSVWLAGGTAGELFF
.	many	TRBV6-1	TRBJ2-7	TGTGCCAGCACCGGGACCACGAACCCCTGCGAGCAGTACTTC	CASTGTTNPCEQYF
.	many	TRBV2	TRBJ2-5	TGTGCCAGCAGTGACGGCACGCAAGAGACCCAGTACTTC	CASSDGTQETQYF
.	many	TRBV30	TRBJ2-5	TGTGCCTGGAGTGTCCCCATGGGCCAAGAGACCCAGTACTTC	CAWSVPMGQETQYF
TRBD1	.	TRBV18	TRBJ2-2	TGTGCCAGCTCCACGGACAGGGCCGGGGAGCTGTTTTTT	CASSTDRAGELFF
.	.	TRBV2	TRBJ1-5	TGTGCCAGCAGCCGGACACTTAACAATCAGCCCCAGCATTTT	CASSRTLNNQPQHF
.	many	TRBV3-1	TRBJ2-7	TGTGCCAGCAGCCAAGCGCGCTACGAGCAGTACTTC	CASSQARYEQYF
.	many	TRBV20-1	TRBJ2-5	TGCAGTGCTAGTTCTTTCCGGGACTCCAAAGAGACCCAGTACTTC	CSASSFRDSKETQYF
.	many	TRBV28	TRBJ2-2	TGTGCCAGCAGTTCCCCCTCGGTGAACGCGAACACCGGGGAGCTGTTTTTT	CASSSPSVNANTGELFF
TRBD2	many	TRBV20-1	TRBJ2-1	TGCAGTGCCACAGATCTAGCGGGAGGAGAGAATGAGCAGTTCTTC	CSATDLAGGENEQFF
.	many	TRBV27	TRBJ2-7	TGTGCCAGCAGTTTTCGGGTGATGATCTACGAGCAGTACTTC	CASSFRVMIYEQYF
.	.	TRBV19	TRBJ1-1	TGTGCCAGTAGTTTGCCTGGAATTAATCCGAACACTGAAGCTTTCTTT	CASSLPGINPNTEAFF
.	many	TRBV30	TRBJ1-1	TGTGCCTGGAGTGTACTTGCGGGTGAAGCTTTCTTT	CAWSVLAGEAFF
.	few	TRBV7-9	TRBJ2-2	TGTGCCAGCACCCGGACAGAGAACACCGGGGAGCTGTTTTTT	CASTRTENTGELFF
.	many	TRBV28	TRBJ1-1	TGTGCCAGCAACTCCCCTGGGGGGCGTGTTGACACTGAAGCTTTCTTT	CASNSPGGRVDTEAFF
TRBD1	many	TRBV6-5	TRBJ1-5	TGTGCCAGCAGTTACCCCGGGACAGGGTATCAGCCCCAGCATTTT	CASSYPGTGYQPQHF
TRBD1	many	TRBV7-3	TRBJ2-3	TGTGCCAGCAGTTCCGGGACAGGGTTCACAGATACGCAGTATTTT	CASSSGTGFTDTQYF
.	few	TRBV27	TRBJ2-2	TGTGCCAGCACCCCCCTTTACCCGGGACACCCGAACACCGGGGAGCTGTTTTTT	CASTPLYPGHPNTGELFF
TRBD1	many	TRBV12-3/TRBV12-4	TRBJ1-2	TGTGCCAGCACCTATATGGGGGGACAGGGACCACTCTATGGCTACACCTTC	CASTYMGGQGPLYGYTF
.	many	TRBV3-1	TRBJ2-4	TGTGCCAGCAGCCAAGCAGGGGAATTAGCCAAAAACATTCAGTACTTC	CASSQAGELAKNIQYF
.	.	TRBV6-1	TRBJ2-7	TGTGCCAGCAATTCACCGGAGTACGAGCAGTACTTC	CASNSPEYEQYF
.	.	TRBV15	TRBJ2-2	TGTGCCACCATGCTACCCACCGGGGAGCTGTTTTTT	CATMLPTGELFF
.	.	TRBV5-1	TRBJ2-3	TGCGCCAGCAGCTTGGTTACCAGGTCGAGTCCAGATACGCAGTATTTT	CASSLVTRSSPDTQYF
TRBD2	many	TRBV5-1	TRBJ2-7	TGCGCCAGCAGCCCTGACGTTGGACTAGCGGGAGCCTTGGTCTACGAGCAGTACTTC	CASSPDVGLAGALVYEQYF
TRBD2	.	TRBV6-1	TRBJ2-1	TGTGCCAGCAGCGGACTAGCGGTTGAGCAGTTCTTC	CASSGLAVEQFF
.	many	TRBV20-1	TRBJ1-1	TGCAGTGCTTTGATGAACACTGAAGCTTTCTTT	CSALMNTEAFF
.	.	TRBV6-1	TRBJ1-1	TGTGCCAGCAGTGATATTTCAGGTGAAGCTTCCTTT	CASSDISGEASF
.	few	TRBV7-9	TRBJ1-1	TGTGCCAGCAGCTCACAGTGGAGCACTGAAGCTTTCTTT	CASSSQWSTEAFF
.	.	TRBV15	TRBJ2-6	TGTGCCACGGCGATGGCTGGGGCCAACGTCCTGACTTTC	CATAMAGANVLTF
TRBD1	many	TRBV28	TRBJ1-4	TGTGCCAGCAGGGCGGGACAGCCTCCTGGAAAACTGTTTTTT	CASRAGQPPGKLFF